In its sample, the clone carrying this T cell receptor (beta chain) was seen a few times. The antigen is undetermined. This entry is derived from a study of cytomegalovirus exposure and HLA in healthy donors. Findings and limits, study-wide: A later analysis by the authors found several of the most significant clusters apparently linked to common viral pathogens. TCR beta V- and J-gene trimming, according to a later analysis, was linked to a missense DCLRE1C variant.

This CDR3 spans 16 amino acids. V lost 3 bases, J lost 5 bases, and 12 bases stayed unmatched. The germline V gene has CDR1 SGHDT and CDR2 YYEEEE. PCR primers comprised 60 Vbeta and 13 Jbeta primers. The protocol was immunoSEQ multiplex PCR, while the TCRdb copy is restricted to in-frame clones and leaves out a portion. The sample includes about 130,000 clones, roughly 75% of them seen just once. This TCR derives from a young man in good health and CMV-seropositive. The genes are TRBV5-6 and TRBJ2-5; 8 nucleotides match TRBD2. Sequenced sample: PBMCs. For the CDR3, the DNA is TGTGCCAGCAGCTCGAGCGGGAGAGGGGCGCTGGAGACCCAGTACTTC. It codes for CASSSSGRGALETQYF.